The 26 T cell receptor beta chains below were found in one sample sequenced in a study of cytomegalovirus exposure and HLA in healthy donors. Data came from immunoSEQ multiplex PCR; TCRdb stores just in-frame clones and leaves some out. This sample carries some 290,000 clones, 88% of them seen once, and the ten largest clones take approximately 0.96%. Sequencing was performed on PBMCs. The receptors here all came from a man aged 30-40 years in good health and CMV-seronegative.

This chain connects TRBV7-9 to TRBJ2-7; a possible D gene is TRBD2 (6 bases). The germline V and J ends were trimmed by 5 bases and 6 bases, with 14 bases remaining between them. CDR1 and CDR2 from the germline V gene are SEHNR and FQNEAQ (reference sequence). The CDR3 spans 13 residues. CDR3 sequence reads: CASSPRESREQYF. CDR3 coding DNA: TGTGCCAGCAGCCCACGGGAGTCCCGCGAGCAGTACTTC.

The rearrangement uses TRBV2 and TRBJ2-5, with 7 nucleotides matching TRBD2. CDR1 is SNHLY, CDR2 FYNNEI, per germline. This CDR3 has 15 residues. Trimming took 6 bases from V and 4 from J; bases not matched to a gene: 11. The CDR3 reads CASSLGYGEGETQYF. In DNA, the CDR3 is TGTGCCAGCAGCTTAGGCTATGGGGAGGGAGAGACCCAGTACTTC.

This CDR3 is CASSYAGAGRNYGYTF. The DNA for the CDR3 is TGTGCCAGCAGTTACGCGGGGGCAGGTCGAAACTATGGCTACACCTTC. The V and J genes are TRBV6-6 and TRBJ1-2; a possible D gene is TRBD1 (6 bases). Trimming cost V 2 bases and J 2 bases, with 15 bases left between them. The CDR3 has 16 residues. The V gene's germline CDR1 is MNHNY and CDR2 SVGAGI (reference sequence).

The chain couples TRBV27 to TRBJ2-2; D uncertain. Germline values: CDR1 MNHEY, CDR2 SMNVEV (reference sequence). Trimming took 4 bases from V and 7 from J, leaving 10 bases between them. CDR3 length: 13 amino acids. Here the CDR3 reads CASSSTVLGELFF. In nucleotides, the CDR3 is TGTGCCAGCAGTTCAACGGTTCTCGGGGAGCTGTTTTTT.

This chain connects TRBV18 to TRBJ1-1, with a possible D match to TRBD1 (5 bases). Germline loops: CDR1 KGHSH, CDR2 LQKENI. Deletions cut 3 bases from V and 10 bases from J, with 15 bases between. This CDR3 has 13 amino acids. In DNA, the CDR3 is TGTGCCAGCTCACCTACGGCAGGGCCTGTAGCTTTCTTT. Protein product: CASSPTAGPVAFF.

The chain has TRBV5-4 and TRBJ1-1; a possible D gene is TRBD1 (5 bases). CDR3 size: 11 residues. Trimming shortened V by 6 bases and J by 9 bases, and 12 bases separated the two germline ends. Germline CDR1 and CDR2: SGHNT and YYREEE (reference sequence). The CDR3 loop is CASIGGTKAFF. The DNA for the CDR3 is TGTGCCAGCATAGGAGGGACCAAAGCTTTCTTT.

CDR3 coding DNA: TGTGCCAGCAGTTACCCAACTAGCGGGGGCAACAATGAGCAGTTCTTC. Translation: CASSYPTSGGNNEQFF. J is TRBJ2-1 and V is TRBV6-6, with 11 bases matching TRBD2. V gave up 2 bases and J gave up 5 bases; unmatched junction bases: 5. Germline CDR1 MNHNY, CDR2 SVGAGI (reference sequence). This CDR3 spans 16 amino acids.

The genes are TRBV7-2 and TRBJ1-3, with 8 bases lining up with TRBD1. Germline V gene sequence: CDR1 SGHTA, CDR2 FQGNSA. The length of the CDR3 is 15 residues. Trimming removed 2 bases from V and 4 bases from J; junction bases left unmatched: 4. CDR3 in DNA: TGTGCCAGCAGCTTACAGGGGGCGCAAGGAAACACCATATATTTT. Amino acid sequence: CASSLQGAQGNTIYF.

This rearrangement joins TRBV6-6 to TRBJ1-1; D is perhaps TRBD1 (5 bases). The CDR3 extends over 15 amino acids. V lost 6 bases and J lost 4, with 18 bases in between. Looked up from germline, CDR1 is MNHNY and CDR2 is SVGAGI (reference sequence). In DNA, the CDR3 is TGTGCCAGCAGGACGGGGGTTGTAAAGGGCACTGAAGCTTTCTTT. This encodes CASRTGVVKGTEAFF.

The chain joins TRBV5-1 to TRBJ2-5, with 11 bases lining up with TRBD1. CDR1 is SGHRS and CDR2 is YFSETQ in the germline V gene. V gave up 1 base and J gave up 5 bases; unmatched junction bases: 13. CDR3 size: 18 residues. The CDR3 coding sequence is TGCGCCAGCAGCTTGTTGGAGGGGGACAGGGGGTTTCGGGAGACCCAGTACTTC. The encoded protein is CASSLLEGDRGFRETQYF.

The count of this clone is one. The CDR3 loop reads CAWTTGSGNEQYF. CDR3 DNA: TGTGCCTGGACCACAGGGTCAGGAAACGAGCAGTACTTC. The J gene is TRBJ2-7, the V gene TRBV30, with D possibly matching TRBD1 (6 bases). Germline V gives CDR1 GTSNPN, CDR2 SVGIG (reference sequence). Trimming left V 4 bases short and J 5 bases short, with 15 bases between. The CDR3 is 13 residues long.

The V gene is TRBV10-2, the J gene TRBJ2-1, with D possibly being TRBD2 (6 bases). This CDR3 has 16 residues. Germline V gene data show CDR1 as WSHSY and CDR2 as SAAADI. V lost 0 bases and J lost 3, with 12 bases in between. The CDR3 sequence is CASSESPAGYYNEQFF. The CDR3 nucleotides are TGCGCCAGCAGTGAGTCGCCGGCGGGGTACTACAATGAGCAGTTCTTC.

This chain connects TRBV7-9 to TRBJ1-4; D perhaps matches TRBD1 (6 bases). The CDR3 covers 14 residues. The V end lost 11 bases, the J end lost 5 bases, and 18 bases lay between the germline ends. Germline V gives CDR1 SEHNR, CDR2 FQNEAQ (reference sequence). This chain's CDR3 is CAVKVQGQNEKLFF. Here the CDR3 DNA reads TGTGCCGTCAAGGTACAGGGCCAGAATGAAAAACTGTTTTTT.

The chain uses TRBV4-1 and TRBJ2-7, with 12 bases lining up with TRBD1. V lost 3 bases, J lost 0 bases, and 9 bases stayed unmatched. The CDR3 sequence is 18 residues long. The V gene's germline CDR1 is MGHRA and CDR2 YSYEKL. CDR3 region: CASSQAGTGGRSSYEQYF. CDR3 DNA sequence: TGCGCCAGCAGCCAGGCTGGGACAGGGGGCCGGAGCTCCTACGAGCAGTACTTC.

This chain joins TRBV7-9 and TRBJ1-2; D unclear. This CDR3 is 18 amino acids long. CDR1 and CDR2 from the germline V gene are SEHNR and FQNEAQ (reference sequence). V was pared by 6 bases and J by 8 bases, with 31 bases between. CDR3: CASRPNLPQVDRFGGYTF. CDR3 sequence (DNA): TGTGCCAGCAGACCAAACCTACCTCAGGTGGATCGGTTTGGGGGCTACACCTTC. Together with reference TRBV7-9 and TRBJ1-2, the CDR3 gives the full variable domain: DTGVSQNPRHKITKRGQNVTFRCDPISEHNRLYWYRQTLGQGPEFLTYFQNEAQLEKSRLLSDRFSAERPKGSFSTLEIQRTEQGDSAMYLCASRPNLPQVDRFGGYTFGSGTRLTVV.

The V call is TRBV11-3, the J call TRBJ2-1, with unresolved D. Trimming cost V 0 bases and J 4 bases, with 4 bases left between them. The CDR3 extends over 13 amino acids. Germline assignment: CDR1 SGHNT and CDR2 YENEEA. The CDR3 is CASSLELYNEQFF. The CDR3 DNA is TGTGCCAGCAGCTTAGAACTGTACAATGAGCAGTTCTTC.

V and J are TRBV12-5 and TRBJ2-7; 9 nucleotides match TRBD1. V lost 0 bases to trimming and J lost 5 bases; unmatched junction nucleotides: 2. In germline, CDR1 is LGHNT, CDR2 FRNRAP. This CDR3 is built from 14 residues. CDR3 nucleotide sequence: TGTGCTAGTGGTTTGGTGGGACAGGGCCACGAGCAGTACTTC. Translation: CASGLVGQGHEQYF.

The chain employs TRBV7-9 and TRBJ2-7; 13 nucleotides match TRBD2. Losses at the gene ends were 3 bases for V and 3 bases for J; bases not matched to a gene: 5. The CDR3 spans 16 residues. Germline CDR1 SEHNR, CDR2 FQNEAQ (reference sequence). CDR3 amino acids: CASSFVRTSGGYEQYF. CDR3 nucleotides: TGTGCCAGCAGCTTCGTGAGGACTAGCGGGGGCTACGAGCAGTACTTC.

CDR3 nucleotide sequence: TGTGCCAGCAGCCTCCCGGGACTAGCAATCTACGAGCAGTACTTC. It codes for CASSLPGLAIYEQYF. The J gene is TRBJ2-7, the V gene TRBV5-4; TRBD2 agrees at 9 bases. Germline lookup yields CDR1 SGHNT and CDR2 YYREEE (reference sequence). The CDR3 extends over 15 amino acids. V shed 4 bases and J 3 bases; nucleotides not matched to a gene: 8.

This chain joins TRBV7-9 and TRBJ2-2, with D possibly being TRBD1 (6 bases). V was pared by 5 bases and J by 3 bases, with 10 bases between. CDR3 length equals 14 residues. Germline CDR1 SEHNR, CDR2 FQNEAQ (reference sequence). The CDR3 reads CASSPWTDTGELFF. CDR3 DNA: TGTGCCAGCAGCCCGTGGACAGACACCGGGGAGCTGTTTTTT.

The V gene is TRBV4-2, the J gene TRBJ2-1; 9 nucleotides agree with TRBD1. The ends lost 1 base at V and 9 bases at J; junction bases unmatched: 10. The CDR3 totals 16 residues. CDR1 LGHNA and CDR2 YNFKEQ come from the germline V gene. The CDR3 region is CASSQVQGASPVEQFF. The CDR3 bases are TGTGCCAGCAGCCAAGTACAGGGGGCGAGTCCAGTTGAGCAGTTCTTC.

The rearrangement joins TRBV2 to TRBJ1-3; tentatively, D is TRBD1 (6 bases). Trimming stripped 6 bases from V and 2 bases from J, with 20 bases between. Germline CDR1 SNHLY, CDR2 FYNNEI. This CDR3 comprises 17 residues. CDR3 sequence reads: CASREKGGGVTGNTIYF. CDR3 sequence (DNA): TGTGCCAGCAGAGAAAAGGGCGGGGGCGTCACTGGAAACACCATATATTTT.

The chain couples TRBV7-6 to TRBJ2-6; D is unresolved. V was shortened by 5 bases and J by 0 bases, with 11 bases between the two germline ends. Germline CDR1 is SGHVS and CDR2 is FNYEAQ. This CDR3 spans 16 amino acids. The CDR3 DNA reads as TGTGCCAGCAGCGTAGGAACATCCTCTGGGGCCAACGTCCTGACTTTC. It is translated as CASSVGTSSGANVLTF. Combining the CDR3 with reference TRBV7-6 and TRBJ2-6 gives the whole variable domain GAGVSQSPRYKVTKRGQDVALRCDPISGHVSLYWYRQALGQGPEFLTYFNYEAQQDKSGLPNDRFSAERPEGSISTLTIQRTEQRDSAMYRCASSVGTSSGANVLTFGAGSRLTVL.

The V call is TRBV5-6, the J call TRBJ1-3; no clear D. CDR3 size: 14 residues. Trimming stripped 2 bases from V and 0 bases from J, with 6 bases between. Germline V gene lookup returns CDR1 SGHDT and CDR2 YYEEEE. The CDR3 spells CASSFGDSGNTIYF. For the CDR3, the DNA is TGTGCCAGCAGCTTCGGAGACTCTGGAAACACCATATATTTT. The full variable domain, its missing parts supplied by reference TRBV5-6 and TRBJ1-3, is DAGVTQSPTHLIKTRGQQVTLRCSPKSGHDTVSWYQQALGQGPQFIFQYYEEEERQRGNFPDRFSGHQFPNYSSELNVNALLLGDSALYLCASSFGDSGNTIYFGEGSWLTVV.

This clone has only one observation. This chain links TRBV29-1 with TRBJ2-3; a possible D gene is TRBD2 (6 bases). Germline loops: CDR1 SQVTM, CDR2 ANQGSEA. CDR3 length equals 13 residues. V lost 6 bases, J lost 4 bases, and 14 bases lay in between. The CDR3 DNA follows: TGCAGCGTGGGACTCCTACTCGCAGATACGCAGTATTTT. Translation: CSVGLLLADTQYF.

V and J are TRBV6-1 and TRBJ1-2; 7 nucleotides match TRBD1. In germline, CDR1 is MNHNS, CDR2 SASEGT. The V and J ends lost 1 base and 8 bases, in that order; junction bases with no gene match: 13. The length of the CDR3 is 16 residues. The CDR3 loop is CASSEGAMTGSGGYTF. The DNA of the CDR3 is TGTGCCAGCAGTGAAGGGGCCATGACAGGGTCGGGGGGCTACACCTTC.